This TCR beta chain was captured in a study of shared clonotypes between healthy human individuals. Trimming took 6 bases from V and 1 from J, leaving 1 base between them. The CDR3 length is 11 residues. Germline assignment: CDR1 WSHSY and CDR2 SAAADI. A word on this clone: Its antigen remains unidentified.

Using immunoSEQ multiplex PCR, the repertoire was profiled, and TCRdb retains in-frame clones only, with some absent. The data contain approximately 510,000 clones, 79% of them singletons. Study conclusions and caveats: Clonotype sharing among the donors was expected to vary with sequencing depth.

What was sequenced was PBMCs. The rearrangement links TRBV10-2 to TRBJ2-1; no firm D call. This TCR was sampled from a woman aged 40-49 years in good health. Some clones in this sample may be carry-over from other donors' samples. In DNA form, the CDR3 reads TGCGCCAGCAGGTCCTACAATGAGCAGTTCTTC. Its translation is CASRSYNEQFF.